Shown below are 6 T cell receptor beta chains from a single sample sequenced in a study of shared clonotypes between healthy human individuals. Produced via immunoSEQ multiplex PCR; TCRdb's table is partial and in-frame only. The data show about 2.4 million clones, over 85% seen once. Material for sequencing was naive CD4+ T cells from PBMCs. Sample subset: CD45RA+ positively selected. These receptors originate from a man younger than 35 in good health. Some clones in this sample may be carry-over from other donors' samples.

The chain employs TRBV9 and TRBJ2-7, with D maybe TRBD2 (7 bases). This CDR3 is 14 amino acids long. The V end lost 4 bases, the J end lost 4 bases, and 15 bases lay between the germline ends. The V gene's germline CDR1 is SGDLS and CDR2 YYNGEE. CDR3 in DNA: TGTGCCAGCAGCCCCCGGGGGGCGCGGTACGAGCAGTACTTC. This gives the protein CASSPRGARYEQYF.

The V call is TRBV18, the J call TRBJ1-4; TRBD1 is a possible D gene (5 bases). With 3 bases removed from V and 1 base from J, the gap between germline ends came to 9 bases. The CDR3 is 15 residues long. Germline V lookup: CDR1 KGHSH, CDR2 LQKENI. As DNA, the CDR3 is TGTGCCAGCTCACCTGAAAGGGGAACTAATGAAAAACTGTTTTTT. It translates to CASSPERGTNEKLFF.

This CDR3 reads CASSPLGQGVNQPQHF. As DNA, the CDR3 is TGTGCCAGCTCACCCCTAGGACAGGGCGTCAATCAGCCCCAGCATTTT. The chain joins TRBV18 to TRBJ1-5, with 8 bases lining up with TRBD1. Germline CDR1 is KGHSH and CDR2 is LQKENI. The V and J ends lost 3 bases and 3 bases, in that order; junction bases with no gene match: 7. This CDR3 region has 16 residues.

This chain uses TRBV7-3 with TRBJ2-5, with TRBD2 matching 10 bases. The V gene's germline CDR1 is SGHTA and CDR2 FQGTGA. The CDR3 is 15 amino acids. J gave up 0 bases and V 5 bases, and 3 bases lay outside the gene matches. DNA for the CDR3: TGTGCCAGCAGCCCAGCGGGAGGGTACCAAGAGACCCAGTACTTC. As protein: CASSPAGGYQETQYF.

The CDR3 reads CAVYRTSYEQYF. CDR3 DNA sequence: TGTGCCGTATACAGAACCTCCTACGAGCAGTACTTC. The J gene is TRBJ2-7, the V gene TRBV13; D is ambiguous. The CDR3 contains 12 residues. Germline V gives CDR1 PRHDT, CDR2 FYEKMQ (reference sequence). Trimming shortened V by 11 bases and J by 0 bases, and 11 bases separated the two germline ends.

This CDR3 is CASSLLAGADYNEQFF. Written as DNA, the CDR3 is TGTGCCAGCAGCCTCCTAGCGGGAGCGGACTACAATGAGCAGTTCTTC. The gene calls are TRBV7-3 and TRBJ2-1; the match to TRBD2 covers 10 bases. The CDR3 is 16 residues long. The trim removed 5 bases at V and 3 bases at J, leaving 7 bases unmatched. Germline V CDR1 and CDR2: SGHTA, FQGTGA.